This entry concerns a single T cell receptor beta chain. This specimen comes from a study of blood T cell repertoires in COVID-19. The V end was cut by 2 bases, the J end by 2 bases, with 4 bases between. Germline CDR1 and CDR2: SGHVS and FQNEAQ. The CDR3 runs 13 residues. The data were produced by immunoSEQ multiplex PCR, yet TCRdb's version contains in-frame clones alone and is incomplete. Among approximately 260,000 clones listed, about 91% were seen once. The chain has TRBV7-8 and TRBJ1-3, with D unclear. The TCR sequence derives from a woman aged 40 to 55 with acute COVID-19. Sequences were obtained from PBMCs or T cells enriched from blood (not recorded which). The CDR3 DNA reads as TGTGCCAGCAGCTTAACAGCTGGAAACACCATATATTTT. Amino acids: CASSLTAGNTIYF.